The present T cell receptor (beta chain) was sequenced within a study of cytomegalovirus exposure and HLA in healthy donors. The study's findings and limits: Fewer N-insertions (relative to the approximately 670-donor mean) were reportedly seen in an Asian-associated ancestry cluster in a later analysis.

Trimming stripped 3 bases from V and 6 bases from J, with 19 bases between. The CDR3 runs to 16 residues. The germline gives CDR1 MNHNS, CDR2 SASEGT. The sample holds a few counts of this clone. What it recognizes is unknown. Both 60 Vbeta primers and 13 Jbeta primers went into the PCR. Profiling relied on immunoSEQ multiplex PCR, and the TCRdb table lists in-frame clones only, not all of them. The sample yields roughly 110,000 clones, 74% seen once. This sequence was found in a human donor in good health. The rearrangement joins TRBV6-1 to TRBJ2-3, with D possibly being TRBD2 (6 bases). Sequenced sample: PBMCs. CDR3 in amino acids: CASSDGHLIGGDTQYF. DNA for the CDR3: TGTGCCAGCAGTGATGGACACCTTATTGGGGGGGATACGCAGTATTTT.